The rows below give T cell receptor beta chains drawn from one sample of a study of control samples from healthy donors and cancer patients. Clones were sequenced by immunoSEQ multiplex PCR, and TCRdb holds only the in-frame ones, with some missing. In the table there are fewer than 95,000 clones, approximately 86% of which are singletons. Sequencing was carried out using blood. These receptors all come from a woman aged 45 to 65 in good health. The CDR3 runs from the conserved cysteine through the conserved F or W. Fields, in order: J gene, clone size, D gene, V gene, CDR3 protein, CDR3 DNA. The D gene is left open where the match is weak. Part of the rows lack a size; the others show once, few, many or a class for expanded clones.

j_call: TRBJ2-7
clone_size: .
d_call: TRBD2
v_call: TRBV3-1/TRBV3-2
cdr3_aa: CASSRGLAGANEQYF
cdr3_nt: TGTGCCAGCAGCCGGGGACTAGCGGGAGCTAACGAGCAGTACTTC

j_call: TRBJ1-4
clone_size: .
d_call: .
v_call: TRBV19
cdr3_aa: CASSPTGSEKLFF
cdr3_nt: TGTGCCAGTAGTCCAACAGGTTCAGAAAAACTGTTTTTT

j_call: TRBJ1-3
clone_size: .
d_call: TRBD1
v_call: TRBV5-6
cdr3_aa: CASSSPRGGGNTIYF
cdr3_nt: TGTGCCAGCAGCTCCCCCAGGGGGGGTGGAAACACCATATATTTT

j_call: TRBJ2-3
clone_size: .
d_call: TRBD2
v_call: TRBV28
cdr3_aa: CASSLLSLAASTDTQYF
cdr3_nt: TGTGCCAGCAGTTTATTGTCACTAGCGGCTAGCACAGATACGCAGTATTTT

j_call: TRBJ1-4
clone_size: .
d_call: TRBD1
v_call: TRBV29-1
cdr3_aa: CSVEVNRGLNEKLFF
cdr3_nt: TGCAGCGTTGAAGTAAACAGGGGCTTAAATGAAAAACTGTTTTTT

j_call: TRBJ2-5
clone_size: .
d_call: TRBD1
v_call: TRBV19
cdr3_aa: CASSSTGLQETQYF
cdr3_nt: TGTGCCAGTAGTTCGACAGGGTTACAAGAGACCCAGTACTTC

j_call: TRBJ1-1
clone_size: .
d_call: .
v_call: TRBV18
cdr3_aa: CASSPRAPGGGTEAFF
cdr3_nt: TGTGCCAGCTCACCACGGGCCCCTGGTGGGGGCACTGAAGCTTTCTTT

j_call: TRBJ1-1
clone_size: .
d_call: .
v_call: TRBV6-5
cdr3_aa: CASRLQRNTEAFF
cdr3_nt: TGTGCCAGCAGATTACAGAGGAACACTGAAGCTTTCTTT

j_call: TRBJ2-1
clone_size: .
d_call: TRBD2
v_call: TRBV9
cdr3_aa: CASSVADRGGGHGNEQFF
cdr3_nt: TGTGCCAGCAGCGTAGCCGACCGCGGGGGGGGGCACGGCAATGAGCAGTTCTTC

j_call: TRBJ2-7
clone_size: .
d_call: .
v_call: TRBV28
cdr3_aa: CASSPSGSGSYEQYF
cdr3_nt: TGTGCCAGCAGTCCGTCGGGGTCCGGCTCCTACGAGCAGTACTTC

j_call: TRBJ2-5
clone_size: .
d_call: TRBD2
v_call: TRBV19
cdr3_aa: CASSPPGGRGRAQYF
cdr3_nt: TGTGCCAGTAGCCCTCCGGGGGGACGGGGGAGGGCCCAGTACTTC

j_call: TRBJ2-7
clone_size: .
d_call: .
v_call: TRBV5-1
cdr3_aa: CASSPRQGRSYEQYF
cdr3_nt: TGCGCCAGCAGCCCTCGCCAGGGCCGCTCCTACGAGCAGTACTTC

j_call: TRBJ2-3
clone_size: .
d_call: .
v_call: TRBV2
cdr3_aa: CASRSGVGDTQYF
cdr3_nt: TGTGCCAGCAGATCCGGGGTAGGGGATACGCAGTATTTT

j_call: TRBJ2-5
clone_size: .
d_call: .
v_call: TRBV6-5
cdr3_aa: CAREETTDPGETQYF
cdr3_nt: TGTGCCAGAGAGGAAACGACAGATCCCGGGGAGACCCAGTACTTC

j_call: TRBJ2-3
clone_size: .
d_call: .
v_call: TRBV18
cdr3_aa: CASSESRTADTQYF
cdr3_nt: TGTGCCAGCTCAGAGTCTCGAACGGCAGATACGCAGTATTTT

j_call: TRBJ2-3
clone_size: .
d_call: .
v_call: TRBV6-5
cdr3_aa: CASSWDWRDTQYF
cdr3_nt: TGTGCCAGCAGCTGGGACTGGCGAGATACGCAGTATTTT

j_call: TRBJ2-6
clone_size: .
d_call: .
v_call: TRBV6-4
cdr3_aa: CASSDSRGGANVLTF
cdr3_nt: TGTGCCAGCAGTGACTCGAGGGGTGGGGCCAACGTCCTGACTTTC

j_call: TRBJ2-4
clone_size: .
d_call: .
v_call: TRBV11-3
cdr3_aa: CASRTGSENIQYF
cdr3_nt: TGTGCCAGCAGAACAGGTTCTGAGAACATTCAGTACTTC

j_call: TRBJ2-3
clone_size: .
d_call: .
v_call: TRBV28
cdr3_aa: CASGGPSTDTQYF
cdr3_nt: TGTGCCAGTGGGGGACCGAGCACAGATACGCAGTATTTT

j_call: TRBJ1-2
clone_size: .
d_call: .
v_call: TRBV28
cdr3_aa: CASSFTMAEANYGYTF
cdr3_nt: TGTGCCAGCAGTTTTACTATGGCAGAAGCTAACTATGGCTACACCTTC

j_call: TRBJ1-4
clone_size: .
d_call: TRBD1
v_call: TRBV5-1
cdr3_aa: CASSPGQKNEKLFF
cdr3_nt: TGCGCCAGCAGCCCGGGACAGAAAAATGAAAAACTGTTTTTT

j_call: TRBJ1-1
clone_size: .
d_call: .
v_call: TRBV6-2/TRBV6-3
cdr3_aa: CASSYSGGLNTEAFF
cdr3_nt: TGTGCCAGCAGTTACTCTGGAGGGCTGAACACTGAAGCTTTCTTT

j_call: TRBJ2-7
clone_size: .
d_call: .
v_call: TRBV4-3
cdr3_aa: CASSQDAFQASYEQYF
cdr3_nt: TGCGCCAGCAGCCAAGATGCGTTCCAGGCCTCCTACGAGCAGTACTTC

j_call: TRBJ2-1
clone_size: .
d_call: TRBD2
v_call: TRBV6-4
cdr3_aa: CASSASGRSYNEQFF
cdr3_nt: TGTGCCAGCAGTGCGAGCGGGAGGTCCTACAATGAGCAGTTCTTC

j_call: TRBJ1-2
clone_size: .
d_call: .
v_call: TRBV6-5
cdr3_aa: CAAGGARYGYTF
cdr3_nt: TGTGCCGCCGGGGGAGCCCGGTATGGCTACACCTTC

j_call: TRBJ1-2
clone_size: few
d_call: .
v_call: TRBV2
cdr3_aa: CASRSDGGRSANYGYTF
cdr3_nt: TGTGCCAGCAGGAGCGACGGCGGCCGTTCAGCTAACTATGGCTACACCTTC

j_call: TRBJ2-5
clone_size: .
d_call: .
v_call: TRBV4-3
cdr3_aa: CASSQGPAPQETQYF
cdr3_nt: TGCGCCAGCAGCCAAGGTCCAGCCCCCCAAGAGACCCAGTACTTC

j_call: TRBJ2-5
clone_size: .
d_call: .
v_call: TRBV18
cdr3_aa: CASSRRGGQETQYF
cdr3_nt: TGTGCCAGCTCACGTCGTGGGGGCCAAGAGACCCAGTACTTC

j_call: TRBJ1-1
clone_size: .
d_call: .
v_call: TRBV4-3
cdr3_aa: CASSQQGGLNTEAFF
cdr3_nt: TGCGCCAGCAGCCAACAGGGCGGGTTGAACACTGAAGCTTTCTTT

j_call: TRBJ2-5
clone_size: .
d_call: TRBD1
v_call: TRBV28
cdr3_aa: CASGFGTGGAETQYF
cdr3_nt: TGTGCCAGCGGGTTTGGGACAGGGGGCGCAGAGACCCAGTACTTC

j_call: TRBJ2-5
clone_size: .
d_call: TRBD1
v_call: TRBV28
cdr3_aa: CASSLSLDRDMHQETQYF
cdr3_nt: TGTGCCAGCAGTTTATCCTTGGACAGGGACATGCACCAAGAGACCCAGTACTTC

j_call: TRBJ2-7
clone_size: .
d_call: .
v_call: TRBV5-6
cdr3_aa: CASSLAVYEQYF
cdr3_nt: TGTGCCAGCAGCTTAGCAGTATACGAGCAGTACTTC

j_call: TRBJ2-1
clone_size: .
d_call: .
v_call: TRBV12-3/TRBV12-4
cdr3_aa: CASISSFDEQFF
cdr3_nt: TGTGCCAGTATATCAAGTTTCGATGAGCAGTTCTTC

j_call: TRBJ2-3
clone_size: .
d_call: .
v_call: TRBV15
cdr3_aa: CATSRVEDVTDTQYF
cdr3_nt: TGTGCCACCAGCAGAGTAGAGGATGTCACAGATACGCAGTATTTT